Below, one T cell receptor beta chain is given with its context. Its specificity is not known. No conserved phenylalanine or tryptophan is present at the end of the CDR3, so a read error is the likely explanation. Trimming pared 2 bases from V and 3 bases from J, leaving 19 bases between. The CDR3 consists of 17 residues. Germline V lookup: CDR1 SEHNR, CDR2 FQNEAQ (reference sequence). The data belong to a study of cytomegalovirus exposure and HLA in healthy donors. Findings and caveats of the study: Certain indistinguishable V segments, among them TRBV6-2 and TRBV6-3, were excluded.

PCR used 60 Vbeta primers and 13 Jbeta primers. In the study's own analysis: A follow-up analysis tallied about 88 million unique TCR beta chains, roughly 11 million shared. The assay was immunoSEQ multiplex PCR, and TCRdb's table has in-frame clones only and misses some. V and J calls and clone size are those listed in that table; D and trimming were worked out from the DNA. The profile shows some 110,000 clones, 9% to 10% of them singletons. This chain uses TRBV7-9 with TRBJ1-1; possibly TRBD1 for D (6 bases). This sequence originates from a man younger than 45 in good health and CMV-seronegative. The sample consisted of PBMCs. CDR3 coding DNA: TGTGCCAGCAGCTTACTAATCAGTGGGCAGGGGTACACTGAAGCTTTCTCT. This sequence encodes CASSLLISGQGYTEAFS.